The 20 T cell receptor beta chains presented below share a single source sample, sequenced in a study of blood T cell repertoires in COVID-19. Data came from immunoSEQ multiplex PCR; TCRdb stores just in-frame clones and leaves some out. The table shows about 180,000 clones, with around 89% occurring only once. Sequencing was done on a sample of peripheral blood. These receptor sequences come from a woman in her 30s with acute or convalescent COVID-19.

V usage is TRBV15 and J usage is TRBJ1-1; TRBD1 might be the D (6 bases). There are 12 residues in the CDR3. Germline lookup yields CDR1 LNHNV and CDR2 YYDKDF (reference sequence). Between the trimmed V and J ends, which lost 0 bases and 11 bases, there was a span of 10 bases. The CDR3 DNA reads TGTGCCACCAGCAGAGATCAGCAGGGGGCTTTCTTT. Amino acid sequence: CATSRDQQGAFF.

The chain employs TRBV9 and TRBJ2-3; D is uncertain. The CDR3 runs to 12 residues. Trimming cost V 3 bases and J 5 bases, with 7 bases left between them. CDR1 and CDR2 (germline): SGDLS, YYNGEE. The CDR3 spells CASSDSGDTQYF. The CDR3, as DNA: TGTGCCAGCAGCGATTCGGGAGATACGCAGTATTTT.

J is TRBJ2-7 and V is TRBV11-2; D gene ambiguous. The germline V and J ends were trimmed by 5 bases and 6 bases, with 11 bases remaining between them. Germline V gene sequence: CDR1 SGHAT, CDR2 FQNNGV. The CDR3 is made up of 12 amino acids. CDR3 sequence: CASSLISLEQYF. Here the CDR3 DNA reads TGTGCCAGCAGCCTAATTTCCCTCGAGCAGTACTTC.

The CDR3 is CASSFGPEAFF. The CDR3 nucleotides are TGTGCCAGCAGTTTTGGGCCGGAAGCTTTCTTT. The chain carries TRBV28 and TRBJ1-1, with D unclear. The germline V gene has CDR1 MDHEN and CDR2 SYDVKM. The CDR3 consists of 11 residues. V lost 3 bases and J lost 8, with 7 bases in between.

The chain recombines TRBV5-1 with TRBJ2-1; D ambiguous. The CDR3 is made up of 14 amino acids. Germline loops: CDR1 SGHRS, CDR2 YFSETQ. The ends were cut back, 0 bases at V and 2 bases at J, with 6 bases in the middle. CDR3 bases: TGCGCCAGCAGCTTGGGAGGCGCCTACAATGAGCAGTTCTTC. Protein: CASSLGGAYNEQFF.

Here the CDR3 reads CASKTTGADTYEQYF. The CDR3 DNA is TGTGCCAGCAAAACGACAGGGGCGGACACCTACGAGCAGTACTTC. This sequence joins TRBV28 and TRBJ2-7; 8 bases agree with TRBD1. V trimming: 7 bases; J trimming: 2 bases; junction bases outside the gene matches: 10. This CDR3 has 15 amino acids. CDR1 is MDHEN and CDR2 is SYDVKM in the germline V gene.

This sequence joins TRBV30 and TRBJ1-2, with a tentative D call TRBD1 (6 bases). Germline lookup yields CDR1 GTSNPN and CDR2 SVGIG (reference sequence). V was clipped by 3 bases and J by 5 bases, with 13 bases between them. CDR3 length: 13 amino acids. CDR3: CAWSVHRAYGYTF. CDR3 DNA: TGTGCCTGGAGCGTCCACAGGGCATATGGCTACACCTTC.

This clone was seen more than once but under ten times. The chain carries TRBV6-2 or TRBV6-3 and TRBJ2-3; D gene uncertain. This CDR3 region has 12 residues. The V gene's germline CDR1 is MNHEY and CDR2 SVGEGT. Trimming shortened V by 2 bases and J by 8 bases, and 8 bases separated the two germline ends. Written as DNA, the CDR3 is TGTGCCAGCAGTTACCTTCCCGTTACGCAGTATTTT. Residues: CASSYLPVTQYF.

The chain combines TRBV12-3 or TRBV12-4 with TRBJ1-1; D remains ambiguous. V was shortened by 3 bases and J by 4 bases, with 9 bases between the two germline ends. CDR3 length: 13 amino acids. As DNA, the CDR3 is TGTGCCAGCAGTTTCGGGGTGGGCACTGAAGCTTTCTTT. Translating gives CASSFGVGTEAFF.

The gene calls are TRBV20-1 and TRBJ2-1; 7 bases match TRBD2. The CDR3 contains 13 residues. Germline V gives CDR1 DFQATT, CDR2 SNEGSKA (reference sequence). V was clipped by 3 bases and J by 3 bases; unmatched bases: 2. Here the CDR3 reads CSASSGYYNEQFF. The CDR3 nucleotides are TGCAGTGCTAGTAGCGGGTACTACAATGAGCAGTTCTTC.

This chain connects TRBV9 to TRBJ2-1; TRBD2 matches 7 bases. The germline V gene has CDR1 SGDLS and CDR2 YYNGEE. V shed 0 bases and J 4 bases; nucleotides not matched to a gene: 4. The CDR3 runs to 15 residues. CDR3 region: CASSVGSRGYNEQFF. The CDR3 DNA reads TGTGCCAGCAGCGTAGGGTCGCGGGGGTACAATGAGCAGTTCTTC.

This clone was counted a few times. The chain has TRBV7-8 and TRBJ2-5; 12 bases align to TRBD2. Germline V gene lookup returns CDR1 SGHVS and CDR2 FQNEAQ. The trim removed 5 bases at V and 1 base at J, leaving 8 bases unmatched. The CDR3 is 17 amino acids. The CDR3 reads CASSGLAGGPGQETQYF. The DNA of the CDR3 is TGTGCCAGCAGCGGTCTAGCGGGAGGGCCGGGCCAAGAGACCCAGTACTTC.

The V gene is TRBV3-1 (or the pseudogene TRBV3-2), the J gene TRBJ2-3; no clear D gene. Germline V CDR1 and CDR2: LGHDT, YNNKEL (reference sequence). CDR3 length: 15 residues. Trimming took off 1 base at V and 0 bases at J, with 8 bases between the two ends. The CDR3 sequence is CASSQAISSTDTQYF. The CDR3 DNA is TGTGCCAGCAGCCAAGCGATCAGTAGCACAGATACGCAGTATTTT.

The chain combines TRBV7-9 with TRBJ1-1; no clear D gene. Looked up from germline, CDR1 is SEHNR and CDR2 is FQNEAQ (reference sequence). Deletions cut 5 bases from V and 10 bases from J, with 5 bases between. This CDR3 has 9 residues. The chain's CDR3 is CASSPVAFF. DNA of the CDR3: TGTGCCAGCAGCCCCGTAGCTTTCTTT.

The chain has TRBV5-6 and TRBJ2-1, with a tentative D call TRBD2 (6 bases). The CDR3 spans 15 residues. Germline CDR1 SGHDT, CDR2 YYEEEE. With 2 bases removed from V and 10 bases from J, the gap between germline ends came to 19 bases. CDR3 sequence (DNA): TGTGCCAGCAGCTTCCCCGGGGGAGCGGGCCTAGAGCAGTTCTTC. Residues: CASSFPGGAGLEQFF.

The V and J genes are TRBV27 and TRBJ1-5; 12 bases agree with TRBD1. V was clipped by 5 bases and J by 8 bases; unmatched bases: 10. CDR3 length: 16 residues. Germline assignment: CDR1 MNHEY and CDR2 SMNVEV (reference sequence). CDR3: CASSPRDRGPSEPQHF. The CDR3 coding sequence is TGTGCCAGCAGTCCCCGGGACAGGGGGCCTTCCGAGCCCCAGCATTTT.

This sequence joins TRBV4-1 and TRBJ1-6; D gene ambiguous. The germline V gene encodes CDR1 MGHRA and CDR2 YSYEKL. The CDR3 totals 14 residues. Trimming cost V 0 bases and J 11 bases, with 11 bases left between them. CDR3 sequence (DNA): TGCGCCAGCAGCCAAGAGGGGAGTGATCCACCCCTCCACTTT. Translated: CASSQEGSDPPLHF.

As to this clone: Different DNA sequences within this sample yield the same CDR3. The J gene is TRBJ2-7, the V gene TRBV30; unclear D gene. V was clipped by 2 bases and J by 3 bases, with 5 bases between them. Germline loops: CDR1 GTSNPN, CDR2 SVGIG (reference sequence). The CDR3 has 11 residues. The CDR3 loop is CAWSLGYEQYF. CDR3 nucleotide sequence: TGTGCCTGGAGTCTCGGCTACGAGCAGTACTTC. Full variable domain (outside the CDR3, taken from reference TRBV30 and TRBJ2-7): SQTIHQWPATLVQPVGSPLSLECTVEGTSNPNLYWYRQAAGRGLQLLFYSVGIGQISSEVPQNLSASRPQDRQFILSSKKLLLSDSGFYLCAWSLGYEQYFGPGTRLTVT.

The chain joins TRBV28 to TRBJ1-2, with TRBD1 matching over 9 bases. V lost 4 bases and J lost 13; bases outside the gene matches: 7. Germline V lookup: CDR1 MDHEN, CDR2 SYDVKM. The CDR3 has 12 residues. The CDR3: CASSSGTGRGTF. The DNA of the CDR3 is TGTGCCAGCAGTTCCGGGACAGGGAGGGGCACCTTC.

The genes are TRBV11-2 and TRBJ2-1, with D hard to call. Germline assignment: CDR1 SGHAT and CDR2 FQNNGV. The CDR3 covers 12 residues. Trimming shortened V by 5 bases and J by 6 bases, and 8 bases separated the two germline ends. This CDR3 is CASSPPINEQFF. CDR3 in DNA: TGTGCCAGCAGCCCCCCTATCAATGAGCAGTTCTTC.